The source of this T cell receptor beta chain is a study of blood T cell repertoires in COVID-19. Libraries were prepared by immunoSEQ multiplex PCR; TCRdb keeps only in-frame clonotypes and omits some of them. The profile covers about 270,000 clones, with approximately 90% appearing a single time and about 3% taken by the ten largest. The V gene lost 2 bases and the J gene lost 7 bases, with 12 bases spanning the gap. The CDR3 spans 15 residues. Germline V gene data show CDR1 as LGHNA and CDR2 as YSLEER. V gene TRBV4-3 combines with J gene TRBJ1-6; D perhaps matches TRBD1 (6 bases). The origin of this receptor is a man between 40 and 49 years old who had been exposed to COVID-19. The material sequenced was PBMCs or T cells enriched from blood (not recorded which). CDR3 in DNA: TGCGCCAGCAGCCAAAACAGGGTGGTAAATTCACCCCTCCACTTT. This sequence encodes CASSQNRVVNSPLHF.